This T cell receptor (beta chain) was sequenced during a study of cytomegalovirus exposure and HLA in healthy donors. The overall study: Earlier results showed 117 million unique TCR beta sequences derived from approximately 170 million T cells. Regarding the study as a whole: Most TCR sequences showed up rarely, but some public TCRs showed up in many donors. Per a later analysis, 15,000 to 20,000 TCR beta sequences showed association with HLA alleles at 0.05 false discovery rate.

As to this clone: Antigen unknown. At one end the junction does not follow the germline gene, possibly because of a read error.

The PCR had 60 Vbeta and 13 Jbeta primers. The table came from immunoSEQ multiplex PCR; TCRdb's copy has only in-frame clones and leaves some out. The sample carries approximately 89,000 clones, roughly 80% recorded once. The length of the CDR3 is 16 residues. Germline CDR1 LGHNA, CDR2 YSLEER. The sequencing sample was made of PBMCs. The clonotype originates from a male donor in good health and CMV-seronegative. The V gene is TRBV4-3, the J gene TRBJ2-6, with D tentatively TRBD1 (5 bases). In DNA form, the CDR3 reads TGCGCCAGCAGCCAAGATCTAGGGATTGGGGCCAACGGCCTGACTTTC. Its translation is CASSQDLGIGANGLTF.